One and the same sample provided the 7 T cell receptor beta chains below, sequenced in a study of identical twins. TCRdb reprocessed the 5' RACE reads with MiXCR, giving one entry per CDR3 protein. There are about 1.7 million distinct CDR3 sequences in the sample; 32% occur only once, and about 0.25% lies in the top ten. The sequencing input was cord blood. All receptors come from a newborn girl in good health.

CDR3 DNA: TGCAGCGTTGCTTATGGCACAGATACGCAGTATTTT. It is translated as CSVAYGTDTQYF. The chain is built from TRBV29-1 and TRBJ2-3; no firm D call. Deletions cut 4 bases from V and 1 base from J, with 6 bases between. Germline V gene data show CDR1 as SQVTM and CDR2 as ANQGSEA. The CDR3 is made up of 12 amino acids.

The chain joins TRBV3-1 to TRBJ1-2; D unresolved. The germline V gene encodes CDR1 LGHDT and CDR2 YNNKEL (reference sequence). The germline V and J ends were trimmed by 7 bases and 4 bases, with 19 bases remaining between them. This CDR3 has 15 residues. CDR3 in amino acids: CASTRAAGQLYGYTF. The CDR3 DNA reads as TGTGCCAGCACCCGGGCGGCGGGCCAACTCTATGGCTACACCTTC.

V and J are TRBV21-1 and TRBJ2-1; TRBD1 was called by the table and not checked on the DNA. TRBV21-1 is an annotated pseudogene. The CDR3 contains 12 residues. The CDR3 region has the DNA TGTGCCAGCATCAAGGGGGAGAATGAGCAGTTCTTC. Its protein is CASIKGENEQFF.

A remark on this clonotype: A much larger clone sits a single nucleotide away, making a read error possible. The chain couples TRBV6-2 or TRBV6-3 to TRBJ1-2; D call uncertain. There are 12 residues in the CDR3. The germline gives CDR1 MNHEY, CDR2 SVGEGT. The CDR3 DNA reads TGTACCAGCAGCTTTGGAGGGAATGGCTACACCTTC. This codes for CTSSFGGNGYTF.

This clonotype was found a few times. The chain couples TRBV11-2 to TRBJ2-1; 8 bases match TRBD1. Germline loops: CDR1 SGHAT, CDR2 FQNNGV. With V trimmed by 4 bases and J by 7 bases, 6 bases remained unmatched. The CDR3 covers 14 residues. The CDR3 spells CASSSITGGNEQFF. Here the CDR3 DNA reads TGTGCCAGCAGCTCGATAACAGGGGGAAATGAGCAGTTCTTC.

This chain links TRBV6-1 with TRBJ1-2, with D unresolved. Trimming stripped 2 bases from V and 5 bases from J, with 6 bases between. CDR3 length: 12 residues. Germline V CDR1 and CDR2: MNHNS, SASEGT. The CDR3 is CASSEFGYGYTF. The DNA for the CDR3 is TGTGCCAGCAGTGAATTCGGATATGGCTACACCTTC.

This chain uses TRBV12-3 or TRBV12-4 with TRBJ1-4; no definite D call. This CDR3 has 16 residues. The V gene lost 1 base and the J gene lost 1 base, with 10 bases spanning the gap. The CDR3 region has the DNA TGTGCCAGCAGTTTAGGTCCCCGGGTAACTAATGAAAAACTGTTTTTT. Encoded protein: CASSLGPRVTNEKLFF.